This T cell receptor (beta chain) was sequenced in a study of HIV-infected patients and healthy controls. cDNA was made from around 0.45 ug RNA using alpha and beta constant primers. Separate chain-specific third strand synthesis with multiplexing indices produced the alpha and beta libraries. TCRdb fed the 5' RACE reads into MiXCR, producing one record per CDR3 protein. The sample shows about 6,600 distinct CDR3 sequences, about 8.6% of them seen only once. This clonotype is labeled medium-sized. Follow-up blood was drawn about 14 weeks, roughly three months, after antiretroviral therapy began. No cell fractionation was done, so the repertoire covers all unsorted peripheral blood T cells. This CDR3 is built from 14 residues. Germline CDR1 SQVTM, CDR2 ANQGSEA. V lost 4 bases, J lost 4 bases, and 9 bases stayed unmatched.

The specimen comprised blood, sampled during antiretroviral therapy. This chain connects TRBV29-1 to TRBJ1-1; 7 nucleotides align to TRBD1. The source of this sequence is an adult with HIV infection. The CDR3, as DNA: TGCAGCGTTGTACAGGGGTATGGGGCCACTGAAGCTTTCTTT. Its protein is CSVVQGYGATEAFF.